This T cell receptor (beta chain) was recorded in a study of blood T cell repertoires in COVID-19 (TCRdb year 2020). Notes on the research overall: The collaborator samples originated in the United States, Italy and Spain and spanned the acute and convalescent phases of COVID-19. A de-identified subject ID, COVID-19 status, age in years and sex were almost always included in the sample metadata. Samples came from the ongoing ImmuneRACE study (first 160 participants) plus 1,254 subjects from 6 global collaborators. The material from the prospective study consisted of cDNA or gDNA derived from T cells, B-cell-depleted T cells, or PBMCs. Where available, HLA class I and class II types were obtained from metadata supplied by the sample provider rather than from assay-based typing. The dataset comprised deeply sampled blood TCRbeta repertoires from subjects exposed to, actively infected with, or recovered from COVID-19. The repertoires were released in a freely available public database meant as a resource for research on the immune response to SARS-CoV-2. Overall study results and their limits: The amount of clinical and demographic metadata varied by source and participant and was provided uncurated.

There are 14 amino acids in the CDR3, from cysteine to phenylalanine inclusive. The CDR3 DNA has 42 bases and is translated from base 1. V drops 3 bases and J drops 2 bases, leaving 10 bases in between. For CDR1 and CDR2, the germline V gene (reference sequence) lists LNHDA and SQIVND. A remark on this clone: This clone's antigen is unknown. Nothing much larger sits one base from this clone, and base qualities are not available.

TCRbeta CDR3 regions were amplified from genomic DNA using the immunoSEQ Assay, a bias-controlled multiplex PCR. Processing in the source paper ran as follows. Within the assay, amplification of reference gene primers was used to estimate how many nucleated cells each sample contained. Sequence reads were collapsed and filtered to measure the absolute abundance of every unique TCRbeta CDR3 rearrangement. For each sample, productive Simpson clonality was calculated as the square root of Simpson's diversity index across productive rearrangements. Sourced from immuneACCESS, this table was stored by TCRdb with only in-frame sequences that have V and J called. A share of the clones is absent; for the studies checked, an unresolved V gene accounts for under half, and the remainder has no known explanation. V and J calls and clone size are those listed in that table; D and trimming were worked out from the DNA. A total of about 200,000 clones appear in this sample, 92% of them only once. The ten biggest clones cover around 0.84% of the sample.

One collaborating source in Seattle enrolled patients while the patients were actively infected and followed the patients over time throughout the course of disease. Whole blood was collected in K2EDTA tubes by collaborating institutions according to the institutions' own protocols. For TCRbeta analysis, collaborator samples were shipped as frozen whole blood, as isolated PBMCs, or as DNA extracted from either sample type. The specimen sequenced was peripheral blood. This TCR was sampled from a man between 60 and 75 years old with COVID-19, enrolled during active disease. This chain joins TRBV19 to TRBJ1-2; no D gene call is confident. The CDR3 corresponds to CASSILSRNYGYTF. The nucleotide sequence reads TGTGCCAGTAGTATTTTAAGCAGGAACTATGGCTACACCTTC.